Listed here is a single T cell receptor beta chain. Antigen unknown. The ends were cut back, 1 base at V and 5 bases at J, with 13 bases in the middle. The CDR3 is 14 residues long. Germline V gene sequence: CDR1 SGHNT, CDR2 YYREEE (reference sequence). These data come from a study of T cell responses to AZD1222 COVID-19 vaccine. The wider study: Analyses pooled second doses at about 4 or about 12 weeks.

Method: immunoSEQ multiplex PCR; TCRdb's copy keeps in-frame clones and lacks some. Here the sample spans some 120,000 clones, over 75% being singletons. Overall study results and limits: Females made up more of the donors, who were largely white British, and clonal diversity may have come out too low.

The receptor was isolated from an adult in good health. The genes are TRBV5-4 and TRBJ2-7; D remains ambiguous. The sample in question was peripheral blood, obtained on day 0 of AZD1222 vaccination. For the CDR3, the DNA is TGTGCCAGCAGCTTGACTGGCCCTGTGGACGAGCAGTACTTC. Translation gives CASSLTGPVDEQYF.